The source of this TCR beta chain is a study of control samples from healthy donors and cancer patients (dated by TCRdb to about 2020). CDR1 is given as KGHSH and CDR2 as LQKENI, both from the germline V gene. Trimming costs V 3 bases and J 2 bases, and their ends lie 6 bases apart. Including cysteine and phenylalanine, the CDR3 has 13 amino acids. Only the CDR3 region is kept as DNA, spanning 39 bases read in frame from base 1. This clone was observed a single time. It has no known antigen specificity. Per-base qualities were not stored, and no clone one base away is much larger. The method behind the library was the immunoSEQ multiplex PCR assay. The source is immuneACCESS, and TCRdb retained only in-frame sequences with V and J called. Part of the clones is not carried over; for the studies checked, unresolved V genes explain less than half of this, and the remainder is unexplained. The sample table contains 150,000 to 200,000 clones; only one count was recorded for about 90% of them. The ten largest clones take up 12% of the sample.

The sequence is built from TRBV18 and TRBJ2-3; no D gene can be assigned with confidence. The specimen sequenced was blood. The sequence came from a man younger than 45 in good health. The nucleotide sequence reads TGTGCCAGCTCACCCCATTTCACAGATACGCAGTATTTT. Its product reads: CASSPHFTDTQYF.